One and the same sample provided the 15 T cell receptor beta chains below, sequenced in a study of a mutant IDH1 vaccine in newly diagnosed glioma. Documented time point: week 5, during vaccination. Vaccinated patients received 300 ug of mutant IDH1 20-mer peptide per dose, with topical imiquimod. Using immunoSEQ multiplex PCR, the repertoire was profiled, and TCRdb retains in-frame clones only, with some absent. The top ten hold roughly 5.2% of the sample, which has 45,000 to 60,000 clones, approximately 78% seen once. Their antigen targets remain unknown. The sample was PBMCs, taken from a glioma patient whose treatment included an IDH1 peptide vaccine. Receptors were obtained from a man in his fifties with glioma.

The J gene is TRBJ1-3, the V gene TRBV19; no firm D call. Germline loops: CDR1 LNHDA, CDR2 SQIVND (reference sequence). The CDR3 is made up of 15 amino acids. With 7 bases removed from V and 0 bases from J, the gap between germline ends came to 13 bases. For the CDR3, the DNA is TGTGCCAGTACCTCAAGGAGGCACTCTGGAAACACCATATATTTT. Translating gives CASTSRRHSGNTIYF.

The chain uses TRBV19 and TRBJ2-1, with 11 positions matching TRBD1. CDR1 is LNHDA, CDR2 SQIVND, per germline (reference sequence). V lost 3 bases to trimming and J lost 2 bases; unmatched junction nucleotides: 0. This CDR3 contains 15 residues. The CDR3 here is CASSMGQGAYNEQFF. In DNA form, the CDR3 reads TGTGCCAGTAGTATGGGACAGGGGGCCTACAATGAGCAGTTCTTC.

For the CDR3, the DNA is TGCAGCTTCCTTAGCGGGACAGATACGCAGTATTTT. It codes for CSFLSGTDTQYF. V usage is TRBV29-1 and J usage is TRBJ2-3; 7 nucleotides agree with TRBD2. Trimming at V came to 8 bases and at J to 3 bases, leaving 5 bases not matched to a gene. The CDR3 runs to 12 residues. Germline V gives CDR1 SQVTM, CDR2 ANQGSEA.

This clone was observed a single time. This chain joins TRBV4-2 and TRBJ2-1, with TRBD1 identical over 7 bases. V was pared by 4 bases and J by 5 bases, with 5 bases of the junction left unmatched. CDR3 size: 14 residues. The V gene's germline CDR1 is LGHNA and CDR2 YNFKEQ. The CDR3 DNA reads as TGTGCCAGCAGCCCCGGGACAGACCACAATGAGCAGTTCTTC. The encoded protein is CASSPGTDHNEQFF.

The chain couples TRBV7-9 to TRBJ2-1; TRBD2 is a possible D gene (7 bases). The CDR3 is 15 residues long. Germline V gene data show CDR1 as SEHNR and CDR2 as FQNEAQ (reference sequence). With 3 bases removed from V and 4 bases from J, the gap between germline ends came to 13 bases. The CDR3 loop reads CASSFGGLGYNEQFF. The CDR3 region has the DNA TGTGCCAGCAGCTTCGGGGGGCTAGGGTACAATGAGCAGTTCTTC.

The chain has TRBV4-2 and TRBJ2-5; TRBD1 aligns across 8 bases. After removal of 1 base from V and 4 bases from J, the junction contained 2 bases not matched to a gene. CDR1 and CDR2 (germline): LGHNA, YNFKEQ. The CDR3 length is 14 residues. The CDR3 reads CASSQAQGAETQYF. The CDR3, as DNA: TGTGCCAGCAGCCAAGCTCAGGGGGCAGAGACCCAGTACTTC.

There are a few counts of this clone. The chain joins TRBV4-1 to TRBJ2-7; 8 bases line up with TRBD1. Losses at the gene ends were 0 bases for V and 3 bases for J; bases not matched to a gene: 4. CDR1 is MGHRA and CDR2 is YSYEKL in the germline V gene. This CDR3 spans 15 amino acids. The CDR3 DNA reads as TGCGCCAGCAGCCAAGATAGAGGACAGGGCTACGAGCAGTACTTC. This gives the protein CASSQDRGQGYEQYF.

V is TRBV2 and J is TRBJ1-1; D call uncertain. CDR3 length: 13 residues. The germline CDR1 and CDR2 sequences are SNHLY and FYNNEI. With 3 bases removed from V and 6 bases from J, the gap between germline ends came to 11 bases. The CDR3 sequence is CASSDVIGSEAFF. The DNA of the CDR3 is TGTGCCAGCAGTGATGTAATAGGCTCTGAAGCTTTCTTT.

V is TRBV5-8 and J is TRBJ2-2; weak D call: TRBD1 (6 bases). Looked up from germline, CDR1 is SGHTS and CDR2 is YDEGEE. The V and J ends lost 1 base and 4 bases respectively, with 11 bases between them. The CDR3 spans 15 residues. The CDR3: CASSLPGEGTGELFF. CDR3 sequence (DNA): TGTGCCAGCAGCTTGCCAGGGGAAGGCACCGGGGAGCTGTTTTTT.

The V call is TRBV6-1, the J call TRBJ1-1, with no clear D. Between the trimmed V and J ends, which lost 0 bases and 0 bases, there was a span of 8 bases. This CDR3 region has 15 residues. CDR1 is MNHNS, CDR2 SASEGT, per germline. For the CDR3, the DNA is TGTGCCAGCAGTGAAGCCGCAGGCTTGAACACTGAAGCTTTCTTT. Residues: CASSEAAGLNTEAFF.

The V and J genes are TRBV2 and TRBJ1-3; 8 bases fit TRBD1. The germline V gene has CDR1 SNHLY and CDR2 FYNNEI. V shed 6 bases, J shed 3 bases, and the junction held 7 bases outside the gene matches. The CDR3 consists of 15 residues. The chain's CDR3 is CASSADRAGGNTIYF. The CDR3 DNA follows: TGTGCCAGCAGCGCGGACAGGGCGGGTGGAAACACCATATATTTT.

This chain links TRBV5-1 with TRBJ2-1; TRBD1 matches 8 bases. The CDR3 runs 18 residues. The V segment lost 0 bases and the J segment 1 base; nucleotides outside the gene matches: 9. Germline-derived CDR1 and CDR2 are SGHRS and YFSETQ. CDR3 protein: CASSLVQGALASYNEQFF. The CDR3 DNA sequence: TGCGCCAGCAGCTTGGTGCAGGGGGCCCTAGCATCCTACAATGAGCAGTTCTTC.

The chain recombines TRBV18 with TRBJ1-3, with D maybe TRBD1 (5 bases). Deletions cut 3 bases from V and 4 bases from J, with 13 bases between. In germline, CDR1 is KGHSH, CDR2 LQKENI. The CDR3 runs to 15 residues. The CDR3 DNA follows: TGTGCCAGCTCACCCTCTAACTGGGACGGAAACACCATATATTTT. This codes for CASSPSNWDGNTIYF.

In this sample, this clone turned up once. The rearrangement links TRBV18 to TRBJ1-4, with D unclear. Germline loops: CDR1 KGHSH, CDR2 LQKENI. Between the trimmed V and J ends, which lost 2 bases and 11 bases, there was a span of 15 bases. There are 14 residues in the CDR3. CDR3 loop: CASSPESSPQKLFF. The CDR3 coding sequence is TGTGCCAGCTCACCAGAGAGTAGCCCCCAGAAACTGTTTTTT.

The J gene is TRBJ1-2, the V gene TRBV11-2, with D unclear. Between the trimmed V and J ends, which lost 3 bases and 6 bases, there was a span of 5 bases. Germline CDR1 is SGHAT and CDR2 is FQNNGV. The CDR3 loop spans 11 amino acids. In DNA form, the CDR3 reads TGTGCCAGCAGCTTTAGGGATGGCTACACCTTC. Protein sequence: CASSFRDGYTF.